These T cell receptor beta chains were read from a single sample in a study of T cells after yellow fever vaccination. MiXCR, applied by TCRdb to the 5' RACE reads, yields one record per CDR3 protein. The top ten clones hold roughly 3.2% of a sample with about 220,000 distinct CDR3 sequences, 3.2% of them seen once. This specimen consisted of CD4+ T cells sorted from PBMCs, obtained 10 days after the yellow fever booster vaccination. Every receptor here comes from a man between 18 and 35 years old who received the YFV17D yellow fever vaccine. The CDR3 runs from the conserved cysteine through the conserved F or W. A D gene is named only where the DNA matches it firmly. The size entry is marked missing in some rows and otherwise reads once, few, many or a size class.

j_gene | d_gene | len | abundance | v_gene | CDR3nt | CDR3aa
TRBJ1-2 | TRBD1 | 15 | many | TRBV7-2 | TGTGCCAGCAGCTTCAACCGGGACAGGGGCTATAGCTACACCTTC | CASSFNRDRGYSYTF
TRBJ2-2 | TRBD2 | 18 | NA | TRBV28 | TGTGCCAGCAGTGACCTTGGGCGGGGGGCCCTGAACACCGGGGAGCTGTTTTTT | CASSDLGRGALNTGELFF
TRBJ2-5 | TRBD2 | 15 | many | TRBV10-3 | TGTGCCACCACCGCAGCGGGGGGGCCCCAAGAGACCCAGTACTTC | CATTAAGGPQETQYF
TRBJ1-4 | TRBD1 | 14 | many | TRBV30 | TGTGCCTGGAGCGGGACAGGGGGCCGTGAAAAACTGTTTTTT | CAWSGTGGREKLFF
TRBJ2-4 | TRBD1 | 12 | few | TRBV28 | TGTGCCAGCAGCCACAGGGGGAACATTCAGTACTTC | CASSHRGNIQYF
TRBJ1-4 | NA | 13 | NA | TRBV4-1 | TGCGCCAGCAGCCAAGATTGGGGTGAAAAACTGTTTTTT | CASSQDWGEKLFF
TRBJ2-5 | TRBD1 | 14 | many | TRBV7-9 | TGTGCCAGCAGCATCACAGGGGGCCGAGAGACCCAGTACTTC | CASSITGGRETQYF
TRBJ1-2 | NA | 16 | many | TRBV20-1 | TGCAGTGCCTCCGAGCCAGTTGATCGGGGTAGCTATGGCTACACCTTC | CSASEPVDRGSYGYTF
TRBJ1-2 | NA | 12 | NA | TRBV6-5 | TGTGCCAGCAGTCCGATTGAGGGAGGCTACACCTTC | CASSPIEGGYTF
TRBJ2-2 | TRBD2 | 17 | few | TRBV11-2 | TGTGCCAGCAGCTTTTTTAGTCTAGCGGGGGGACCCGGGGAGCTGTTTTTT | CASSFFSLAGGPGELFF
TRBJ1-1 | NA | 14 | many | TRBV12-3/TRBV12-4 | TGTGCCAGCAGTAGGAAGGACGGAGATAATGAAGCTTTCTTT | CASSRKDGDNEAFF
TRBJ1-5 | NA | 14 | few | TRBV5-1 | TGCGCCAGCAGCTTGTCAGGGGAGGGGCAGCCCCAGCATTTT | CASSLSGEGQPQHF
TRBJ2-5 | NA | 18 | many | TRBV7-9 | TGTGCCAGCTCACTAGGGGGAGAAGAATGGGGGTTCTTGGAGACCCAGTACTTC | CASSLGGEEWGFLETQYF
TRBJ1-2 | NA | 14 | few | TRBV4-2 | TGTGCCAGCAGCCAAGATAGAGCAGACGGTGGCTACACCTTC | CASSQDRADGGYTF
TRBJ2-4 | NA | 13 | NA | TRBV28 | TGTGCCAGCATCGATCTAGCCAAAAACATTCAGTACTTC | CASIDLAKNIQYF
TRBJ1-3 | NA | 15 | few | TRBV6-6 | TGTGCCAGCAGCCCCGGACTGCGCTCTGGAAACACCATATATTTT | CASSPGLRSGNTIYF
TRBJ2-1 | NA | 12 | many | TRBV20-1 | TGCAGTGCCAGACTGGGGGGCGATGAGCAGTTCTTC | CSARLGGDEQFF
TRBJ2-7 | NA | 14 | many | TRBV7-2 | TGTGCCAGCAGCTTAGCGCCCTATCCCTACGAGCAGTACTTC | CASSLAPYPYEQYF
TRBJ1-4 | NA | 12 | NA | TRBV2 | TGTGCCAGCAGGTCGGTTGGAGAAAAACTGTTTTTT | CASRSVGEKLFF
TRBJ1-2 | NA | 14 | many | TRBV4-1 | TGCGCCAGCACCCGGACAGCCAATTCCAGGGGCTACACCTTC | CASTRTANSRGYTF
TRBJ1-1 | TRBD1 | 14 | NA | TRBV5-1 | TGCGCCAGCAGCTGGGGACAGCCGAACACTGAAGCTTTCTTT | CASSWGQPNTEAFF
TRBJ1-2 | NA | 14 | NA | TRBV25-1 | TGTGCCAGCAGTTATTCCGGGACAACACGAGTTGTCGCCTTC | CASSYSGTTRVVAF
TRBJ2-1 | NA | 14 | many | TRBV20-1 | TGCAGTGCTAGAGATGTGCAGGGTGGCGATGAGCAGTTCTTC | CSARDVQGGDEQFF
TRBJ1-1 | NA | 15 | many | TRBV7-2 | TGTGCCAGCAGCTTAGGTCGAAATCGGGGCACTGAAGCTTTCTTT | CASSLGRNRGTEAFF
TRBJ1-2 | TRBD1 | 13 | NA | TRBV5-1 | TGCGCCAGCAGCGGTACAGGGGGCGGGGGCTACACCTTC | CASSGTGGGGYTF
TRBJ1-1 | NA | 14 | NA | TRBV6-5 | TGTGCCAGCAGTTACTCTGGGGGCGCGGCTGAAGCTTTCTTT | CASSYSGGAAEAFF
TRBJ2-1 | TRBD2 | 14 | many | TRBV6-2/TRBV6-3 | TGTGCCAGCAGCGGACTAGCGGGGGGGCTGGAGCAGTTCTTC | CASSGLAGGLEQFF
TRBJ2-1 | NA | 14 | NA | TRBV15 | TGTGCCACCAGCAGAGCTGCGGGGTGGAATGAGCAGTTCTTC | CATSRAAGWNEQFF
TRBJ1-2 | TRBD1 | 13 | many | TRBV5-1 | TGCGCCAGCAGCCTGGGACAGTACTATGGCTACACCTTC | CASSLGQYYGYTF
TRBJ1-3 | NA | 14 | NA | TRBV5-4 | TGTGCCAGCAGCTCGGGGGCGAGGGGAAACACCATATATTTT | CASSSGARGNTIYF
TRBJ1-5 | NA | 15 | many | TRBV20-1 | TGCAGTGCTACGATAAGTAGGACAGCGCATCAGCCCCAGCATTTT | CSATISRTAHQPQHF
TRBJ2-1 | NA | 16 | few | TRBV7-3 | TGTGCCAGCAGCTTAAACATCGGTCTGCAGGGCAATGAGCAGTTCTTC | CASSLNIGLQGNEQFF
TRBJ2-2 | TRBD2 | 18 | few | TRBV6-2/TRBV6-3 | TGTGCCAGCAGTTACTTCAAAAGACTAGCGGGGGTGAACGGGGAGCTGTTTTTT | CASSYFKRLAGVNGELFF
TRBJ2-1 | NA | 17 | many | TRBV19 | TGTGCCAGTAGTATACGAGCTTGGGGGAGCTCCTACAATGAGCAGTTCTTC | CASSIRAWGSSYNEQFF
TRBJ1-2 | TRBD1 | 14 | few | TRBV25-1 | TGTGCCAGCAGGATGGACAGGGAAGGCGGAGGCTACACCTTC | CASRMDREGGGYTF
TRBJ2-7 | NA | 12 | many | TRBV12-3/TRBV12-4 | TGTGCCAGCAGTTTACGGAGGGACGAGCAGTACTTC | CASSLRRDEQYF
TRBJ1-2 | NA | 13 | many | TRBV12-3/TRBV12-4 | TGTGCCAGCAGTTTTAGCAGATTCTATGGCTACACCTTC | CASSFSRFYGYTF
TRBJ2-3 | TRBD2 | 17 | many | TRBV5-1 | TGCGCCAGCAGCCTATCACTAGCGGGGGGGAGCACAGATACGCAGTATTTT | CASSLSLAGGSTDTQYF